This is a list of T cell receptor beta chains from one sample in a study of blood T cell repertoires in COVID-19. Assay: immunoSEQ multiplex PCR; the TCRdb copy retains only in-frame clones and omits some. The data show roughly 120,000 clones, 75% to 80% seen once. The sample was peripheral blood. The source of these receptors is an elderly woman with active or convalescent COVID-19. Each CDR3 is given with its conserved first and last residue. The D gene is left open where the match is weak. A clone size is listed for some rows: how often the clone was seen (once, few, many), or a class if it is expanded.

V: TRBV2
size: -
D: -
J: TRBJ1-4
DNA: TGTGCCAGACAGGGTCCTAATGAAAAACTGTTTTTT
CDR3: CARQGPNEKLFF

V: TRBV11-1
size: -
D: -
J: TRBJ1-2
DNA: TGTGCCAGCAGCGAGGTTAAAGGCCTGGGCTACACCTTC
CDR3: CASSEVKGLGYTF

V: TRBV7-7
size: few
D: -
J: TRBJ2-1
DNA: TGTGCCAGCAGCTTAGCACCCATCAGTGGTGAGCAGTTCTTC
CDR3: CASSLAPISGEQFF

V: TRBV20-1
size: -
D: -
J: TRBJ1-2
DNA: TGCAGTGCTAGTCTAGGCCCCGGAGCATCGGGCTACACCTTC
CDR3: CSASLGPGASGYTF

V: TRBV27
size: -
D: TRBD2
J: TRBJ2-2
DNA: TGTGCCAGCAGTTTACCTTCCCTAGCGGGAGCCGGGGAGCTGTTTTTT
CDR3: CASSLPSLAGAGELFF

V: TRBV10-3
size: -
D: -
J: TRBJ1-1
DNA: TGTGCCATCAGGACAGATCTGAACACTGAAGCTTTCTTT
CDR3: CAIRTDLNTEAFF

V: TRBV5-5
size: -
D: -
J: TRBJ2-5
DNA: TGTGCCAGCAGCCCCCCCGGAGAGGGTCACCAAGAGACCCAGTACTTC
CDR3: CASSPPGEGHQETQYF

V: TRBV6-5
size: -
D: TRBD2
J: TRBJ2-7
DNA: TGTGCCAGCAGGGGGGGGGAACATGGTGCCGAGCAGTACTTC
CDR3: CASRGGEHGAEQYF

V: TRBV7-3
size: once
D: -
J: TRBJ2-7
DNA: TGTGCCAGCAGCTTAGGGGGGTTACAAGAGCAGTACTTC
CDR3: CASSLGGLQEQYF

V: TRBV12-5
size: -
D: TRBD2
J: TRBJ2-2
DNA: TGTGCTAGTGGTTTGATTCTAGCGGGAGGGCTCTACAACACCGGGGAGCTGTTTTTT
CDR3: CASGLILAGGLYNTGELFF

V: TRBV18
size: -
D: TRBD2
J: TRBJ2-1
DNA: TGTGCCAGCTCACCAACTAGCGGGAGTGAGAATGAGCAGTTCTTC
CDR3: CASSPTSGSENEQFF

V: TRBV6-4
size: -
D: TRBD2
J: TRBJ2-7
DNA: TGTGCCAGCAGAGAGAGCGGGAGATGGTACTTC
CDR3: CASRESGRWYF

V: TRBV11-3
size: -
D: -
J: TRBJ2-5
DNA: TGTGCCAGCAGCCCCCGGACTGGGAATGGGGAGACCCAGTACTTC
CDR3: CASSPRTGNGETQYF

V: TRBV11-2
size: -
D: TRBD1
J: TRBJ2-7
DNA: TGTGCCAGCACCGGACAGGTCTCCTACGAGCAGTACTTC
CDR3: CASTGQVSYEQYF

V: TRBV28
size: -
D: TRBD1
J: TRBJ1-4
DNA: TGTGCCAGCAGTTTAAGGCTCGACAGGGTTAATGAAAAACTGTTTTTT
CDR3: CASSLRLDRVNEKLFF

V: TRBV5-1
size: -
D: -
J: TRBJ1-2
DNA: TGCGCCAGCAGCTTGGACAGCCATGCTAACTATGGCTACACCTTC
CDR3: CASSLDSHANYGYTF

V: TRBV4-2
size: -
D: -
J: TRBJ2-7
DNA: TGTGCCAGCAGCCAATCGTTTGGCCCAACCTACGAGCAGTACTTC
CDR3: CASSQSFGPTYEQYF

V: TRBV9
size: -
D: TRBD1
J: TRBJ1-2
DNA: TGTGCCAGCAGCAAGACTCCGGGACAGGGGGATGATGGCTACACCTTC
CDR3: CASSKTPGQGDDGYTF

V: TRBV3-1/TRBV3-2
size: -
D: TRBD2
J: TRBJ2-1
DNA: TGTGCCAGCAGCCAAGTGGGGTCACGGGGAGGGCCCGGTTACGATGAGCAGTTCTTC
CDR3: CASSQVGSRGGPGYDEQFF

V: TRBV18
size: -
D: -
J: TRBJ2-1
DNA: TGTGCCAGCTCACCTGGGAGTGAGCAGTTCTTC
CDR3: CASSPGSEQFF

V: TRBV5-4
size: -
D: -
J: TRBJ2-3
DNA: TGTGCCAGCAGCTTGGACCGAGAGAGCACAGATACGCAGTATTTT
CDR3: CASSLDRESTDTQYF

V: TRBV2
size: once
D: -
J: TRBJ1-5
DNA: TGTGCCAGCCTTTTGGGGATCAGGGATCCCCAGCATTTT
CDR3: CASLLGIRDPQHF

V: TRBV30
size: -
D: TRBD1
J: TRBJ2-1
DNA: TGTGCCTGGAGTGGGGGACAGGGGTACAATGAGCAGTTCTTC
CDR3: CAWSGGQGYNEQFF

V: TRBV18
size: -
D: -
J: TRBJ1-4
DNA: TGTGCCAGCTCACCACCCTTCGGACAAACTAATGAAAAACTGTTTTTT
CDR3: CASSPPFGQTNEKLFF

V: TRBV19
size: -
D: TRBD1
J: TRBJ1-5
DNA: TGTGCCAGTACCCCACAGGGGGCGGACGAAAATCAGCCCCAGCATTTT
CDR3: CASTPQGADENQPQHF

V: TRBV27
size: few
D: TRBD2
J: TRBJ2-1
DNA: TGTGCCAGCAGTAAGGGACTAGCGGGAATTGATGAGCAGTTCTTC
CDR3: CASSKGLAGIDEQFF

V: TRBV6-4
size: -
D: -
J: TRBJ1-5
DNA: TGTGCCAGCAGCCTAGACGGTAGCAATCAGCCCCAGCATTTT
CDR3: CASSLDGSNQPQHF

V: TRBV7-2
size: -
D: -
J: TRBJ2-7
DNA: TGTGCCAGCAGCTACAGAGTCTCCTACGAGCAGTACTTC
CDR3: CASSYRVSYEQYF

V: TRBV28
size: few
D: TRBD1
J: TRBJ1-2
DNA: TGTGCCAGCAGTACCTATGGGACAGGAGTCTATGGCTACACCTTC
CDR3: CASSTYGTGVYGYTF

V: TRBV16
size: once
D: TRBD1
J: TRBJ1-1
DNA: TGTGCCAGCAGCCATGGGACAGGAACCCGAAGTGAAGCTTTCTTT
CDR3: CASSHGTGTRSEAFF

V: TRBV9
size: -
D: -
J: TRBJ2-1
DNA: TGTGCCAGCAGCGTAAGGGGGTTCTACAATGAGCAGTTCTTC
CDR3: CASSVRGFYNEQFF

V: TRBV5-4
size: -
D: TRBD2
J: TRBJ2-1
DNA: TGTGCCAGCAGCTCCTCCGGGACTAGCGGGAGAGAGCAGTTCTTC
CDR3: CASSSSGTSGREQFF

V: TRBV2
size: -
D: -
J: TRBJ2-2
DNA: TGTGCCAGCAGAGACAACAGGGGGGGAGAGCTGTTTTTT
CDR3: CASRDNRGGELFF

V: TRBV10-3
size: -
D: TRBD2
J: TRBJ2-1
DNA: TGTGCCATCAGTGGTTTAGCGGGAGAAGGAGATGAGCAGTTCTTC
CDR3: CAISGLAGEGDEQFF

V: TRBV12-3/TRBV12-4
size: -
D: TRBD1
J: TRBJ1-2
DNA: TGTGCCAGCAGTCCCACAGGGGTCGAAGGCTACACCTTC
CDR3: CASSPTGVEGYTF

V: TRBV18
size: once
D: -
J: TRBJ1-3
DNA: TGTGCCAGCTCACCATCGGGGTCCGGAAACACCATATATTTT
CDR3: CASSPSGSGNTIYF

V: TRBV5-6
size: -
D: -
J: TRBJ1-1
DNA: TGTGCCAGCAGCCCAATCACAGGGAACACTGAAGCTTTCTTT
CDR3: CASSPITGNTEAFF

V: TRBV27
size: -
D: -
J: TRBJ2-7
DNA: TGTGCCAGCAGTTTTAGCCTAAGCTCCTACGAGCAGTACTTC
CDR3: CASSFSLSSYEQYF

V: TRBV2
size: -
D: -
J: TRBJ1-1
DNA: TGTGCCAGCAGAACTGTTGCCACTGAAGCTTTCTTT
CDR3: CASRTVATEAFF

V: TRBV15
size: few
D: TRBD1
J: TRBJ1-4
DNA: TGTGCCACCAGCAGCCCACAGGGGGTGTCTGGAAAACTGTTTTTT
CDR3: CATSSPQGVSGKLFF

V: TRBV11-2
size: -
D: TRBD1
J: TRBJ1-1
DNA: TGTGCCAGCAGCTTACAGGGGGCCACTGAAGCTTTCTTT
CDR3: CASSLQGATEAFF

V: TRBV11-2
size: -
D: TRBD2
J: TRBJ2-5
DNA: TGTGCCAGCAGCTTAGATCGGCTAGCGGGAGTAGAGACCCAGTACTTC
CDR3: CASSLDRLAGVETQYF